The rows below give T cell receptor beta chains drawn from one sample of a study of regulatory T cells in long-lasting Graves disease. MiXCR, applied by TCRdb to the multiplex PCR reads, yields one record per CDR3 protein. This table holds roughly 490,000 distinct CDR3 sequences, approximately 23% found once. Here the sequenced sample was peripheral blood mononuclear cells (PBMCs), taken when the disease was refractory, from a patient treated with antithyroid drugs. The receptors stem from a female donor with Graves disease. Each CDR3 is given with its conserved first and last residue. D genes are given only for firm matches. Clone sizes are given selectively: once, few, many, or a class where the clone is expanded.

D | J | length | V | size | CDR3 | DNA
. | TRBJ1-1 | 12 | TRBV30 | . | CAWSVRNPEAFF | TGTGCCTGGAGTGTGCGTAATCCTGAAGCTTTCTTT
TRBD1 | TRBJ2-7 | 13 | TRBV9 | . | CASGPGQGYEQYF | TGTGCCAGTGGGCCGGGACAGGGTTACGAGCAGTACTTC
. | TRBJ2-1 | 14 | TRBV20-1 | . | CSASKLVFYNEQFF | TGCAGTGCTAGTAAACTAGTTTTTTACAATGAGCAGTTCTTC
. | TRBJ2-5 | 14 | TRBV27 | few | CASTPAGAQETQYF | TGTGCCAGCACCCCGGCGGGCGCCCAAGAGACCCAGTACTTC
. | TRBJ2-7 | 15 | TRBV19 | many | CASRPLSSQSYEQYF | TGTGCCAGTAGGCCTCTCTCGAGCCAATCCTACGAGCAGTACTTC
. | TRBJ1-1 | 15 | TRBV3-1 | . | CASSQDSILNTEAFF | TGTGCCAGCAGCCAAGATTCGATCTTGAACACTGAAGCTTTCTTT
. | TRBJ1-5 | 14 | TRBV7-2 | . | CASRPPGTDQPQHF | TGTGCCAGCAGGCCCCCGGGCACCGATCAGCCCCAGCATTTT
. | TRBJ1-2 | 13 | TRBV6-5 | many | CASSYSLPYGYTF | TGTGCCAGCAGTTACTCCTTGCCCTATGGCTACACCTTC
. | TRBJ1-1 | 14 | TRBV12-3/TRBV12-4 | many | CASSFAGAGTEAFF | TGTGCCAGCAGTTTTGCGGGGGCAGGCACTGAAGCTTTCTTT
. | TRBJ2-1 | 13 | TRBV7-2 | . | CASSRPTGGWEFF | TGTGCCAGCAGCAGGCCGACCGGCGGGTGGGAGTTCTTC
. | TRBJ2-2 | 15 | TRBV20-1 | few | CSARDSGATTGELFF | TGCAGTGCTAGAGATTCGGGGGCCACCACCGGGGAGCTGTTTTTT
. | TRBJ1-2 | 12 | TRBV20-1 | few | CSATGAEGGYTF | TGCAGTGCTACTGGGGCCGAGGGGGGCTACACCTTC
TRBD2 | TRBJ2-5 | 16 | TRBV28 | many | CASRGGLAGPRETQYF | TGTGCCAGCAGGGGAGGACTAGCGGGCCCGAGAGAGACCCAGTACTTC
. | TRBJ2-5 | 14 | TRBV28 | once | CASRPGGAGETQYF | TGTGCCAGCAGGCCAGGGGGAGCGGGGGAGACCCAGTACTTC
. | TRBJ1-6 | 15 | TRBV28 | . | CASSARTPADSPLHF | TGTGCCAGCAGTGCGAGGACCCCAGCAGATTCACCCCTCCACTTT
TRBD1 | TRBJ2-7 | 15 | TRBV29-1 | many | CSVEGGQGGSYEQYF | TGCAGCGTTGAAGGAGGACAGGGGGGGTCCTACGAGCAGTACTTC
. | TRBJ1-5 | 15 | TRBV6-1 | few | CASSIGGGGGQPQHF | TGTGCCAGCAGTATCGGGGGAGGTGGTGGACAGCCCCAGCATTTT
. | TRBJ2-4 | 16 | TRBV19 | . | CASSIVRVLDGNIQYF | TGTGCCAGTAGTATTGTAAGGGTCCTCGATGGGAACATTCAGTACTTC
. | TRBJ2-7 | 14 | TRBV7-9 | few | CASSLGRITYEQYF | TGTGCCAGCAGCTTGGGGAGGATCACCTACGAGCAGTACTTC
TRBD1 | TRBJ1-1 | 15 | TRBV11-2 | few | CASSPHYGTEGEAFF | TGTGCCAGCAGCCCCCACTACGGGACAGAGGGTGAAGCTTTCTTT
TRBD2 | TRBJ2-1 | 17 | TRBV12-5 | . | CASGLGLAGSEYNEQFF | TGTGCTAGTGGTTTGGGACTAGCGGGATCGGAATACAATGAGCAGTTCTTC
TRBD2 | TRBJ2-3 | 16 | TRBV6-5 | . | CASSYKPAGGTDTQYF | TGTGCCAGCAGTTACAAGCCAGCGGGGGGCACAGATACGCAGTATTTT
TRBD1 | TRBJ1-1 | 15 | TRBV28 | . | CASSTGTGAITEAFF | TGTGCCAGCAGCACCGGGACAGGGGCGATCACTGAAGCTTTCTTT
TRBD1 | TRBJ1-2 | 12 | TRBV20-1 | many | CSAKGQTFGYTF | TGCAGTGCCAAGGGACAGACTTTTGGCTACACCTTC
. | TRBJ1-4 | 14 | TRBV18 | . | CASSPVGRGEKLFF | TGTGCCAGCTCACCAGTGGGACGGGGAGAAAAACTGTTTTTT
. | TRBJ2-7 | 14 | TRBV11-3 | . | CASSLGGPIYEQYF | TGTGCCAGCAGCTTAGGCGGACCGATCTACGAGCAGTACTTC
. | TRBJ2-7 | 15 | TRBV11-3 | once | CASSLGAMGTYEQCF | TGTGCCAGCAGCTTAGGGGCTATGGGAACATACGAGCAGTGCTTC
. | TRBJ1-5 | 13 | TRBV7-9 | few | CASSPPGLAPQHF | TGTGCCAGCAGCCCCCCCGGGCTCGCGCCCCAGCATTTT
. | TRBJ2-7 | 14 | TRBV6-5 | many | CASSYRVKSYEQYF | TGTGCCAGCAGTTACCGGGTAAAGTCCTACGAGCAGTACTTC
TRBD2 | TRBJ2-7 | 17 | TRBV7-2 | many | CASSLSASGRSVNEQYF | TGTGCCAGCAGCTTAAGTGCTAGCGGGAGATCCGTAAACGAGCAGTACTTC
TRBD2 | TRBJ2-5 | 15 | TRBV7-2 | many | CASSPTSGVIGPQYF | TGTGCCAGCAGTCCGACTAGCGGGGTAATTGGACCCCAGTACTTC
. | TRBJ1-5 | 15 | TRBV20-1 | . | CSARVTEDSNQPQHF | TGCAGTGCTAGAGTAACAGAGGATAGCAATCAGCCCCAGCATTTT
. | TRBJ2-5 | 15 | TRBV7-9 | few | CASSLVRGNEETQYF | TGTGCCAGCAGCTTAGTTCGAGGGAACGAGGAGACCCAGTACTTC
. | TRBJ1-5 | 12 | TRBV20-1 | many | CSARDPVGTQHF | TGCAGTGCTAGAGATCCAGTGGGGACACAGCATTTT
. | TRBJ2-7 | 15 | TRBV5-1 | . | CASSSEQGPIYEQYF | TGCGCCAGCAGCTCGGAACAGGGCCCAATTTACGAGCAGTACTTC
. | TRBJ1-1 | 14 | TRBV5-5 | few | CASSLEGFNTEAFF | TGTGCCAGCAGCTTGGAAGGCTTTAACACTGAAGCTTTCTTT
. | TRBJ2-3 | 15 | TRBV7-2 | . | CASSPVGGYTDTQYF | TGTGCCAGCAGCCCAGTAGGGGGGTATACAGATACGCAGTATTTT
TRBD1 | TRBJ2-7 | 17 | TRBV29-1 | few | CSVEGSGTGGPLYEQYF | TGCAGCGTTGAAGGGTCCGGGACAGGGGGTCCCCTCTACGAGCAGTACTTC
. | TRBJ1-1 | 13 | TRBV20-1 | once | CSARQYRATEAFF | TGCAGTGCTCGACAGTACAGGGCCACTGAAGCTTTCTTT
. | TRBJ1-1 | 13 | TRBV7-2 | . | CASRDHSASEAFF | TGTGCCAGCCGCGACCATTCAGCTTCTGAAGCTTTCTTT
. | TRBJ1-6 | 15 | TRBV7-2 | many | CASSLGQVGISPLHF | TGTGCCAGCAGCTTAGGACAGGTGGGGATTTCACCCCTCCACTTT
. | TRBJ1-6 | 14 | TRBV27 | many | CASSTGHQFSPLHF | TGTGCCAGCAGTACCGGACACCAGTTCTCACCCCTCCACTTT
TRBD2 | TRBJ2-2 | 15 | TRBV24-1 | . | CATSGGAGNTGELFF | TGTGCCACCTCGGGGGGAGCGGGAAACACCGGGGAGCTGTTTTTT
. | TRBJ2-7 | 12 | TRBV28 | many | CASSINRDEQYF | TGTGCCAGCAGTATAAACAGGGACGAGCAGTACTTC
. | TRBJ1-1 | 14 | TRBV5-1 | . | CASRRRSLNTEAFF | TGCGCCAGCCGACGACGATCTTTGAACACTGAAGCTTTCTTT
. | TRBJ2-2 | 16 | TRBV6-1 | . | CASRPEPQANTGELFF | TGTGCCAGCCGTCCAGAGCCCCAGGCGAACACCGGGGAGCTGTTTTTT
TRBD1 | TRBJ1-6 | 14 | TRBV3-1 | . | CASSQNRGNSPLHF | TGTGCCAGCAGCCAAAACAGGGGTAATTCACCCCTCCACTTT
TRBD2 | TRBJ2-7 | 16 | TRBV7-2 | . | CASSPRPGGGDYEQYF | TGTGCCAGCAGCCCTCGACCGGGGGGGGGGGACTACGAGCAGTACTTC
TRBD1 | TRBJ1-2 | 13 | TRBV7-3 | . | CASSSQGGLGYTF | TGTGCCAGCAGCAGCCAGGGGGGGCTAGGCTACACCTTC
TRBD2 | TRBJ2-7 | 17 | TRBV2 | few | CASRANVGTRRIDEQYF | TGTGCCAGCAGAGCAAACGTTGGGACTAGGCGTATCGACGAGCAGTACTTC
. | TRBJ2-7 | 14 | TRBV12-3/TRBV12-4 | few | CASRAPGRGYEQYF | TGTGCCAGCAGGGCACCGGGACGGGGGTACGAGCAGTACTTC
. | TRBJ2-7 | 12 | TRBV7-2 | many | CASSGDVYEQYF | TGTGCCAGCAGTGGAGATGTGTACGAGCAGTACTTC
TRBD2 | TRBJ2-1 | 14 | TRBV20-1 | few | CSARGLAGGYEQFF | TGCAGTGCTAGGGGACTAGCGGGAGGCTATGAGCAGTTCTTC
. | TRBJ1-2 | 13 | TRBV20-1 | . | CSAIQGSNYGYTF | TGCAGTGCTATCCAGGGATCCAACTATGGCTACACCTTC